This T cell receptor delta chain was recorded in a study of γδ T cells in repeated Plasmodium falciparum infection. Study results and limitations: One small rural Malian village, predominantly a single ethnic group, supplied the cohort. Vdelta2-negative gammadelta repertoires, largely Vdelta1+, seemingly showed infection-driven waves of new clonal selection.

TCRdb re-called the multiplex PCR reads through CATT. The data hold 45,000 to 70,000 delta-chain clones, with around 1.7% observed a single time. This clone occurred a few times. Antigen unknown. TCRdb's protein, taken from a much larger clone, differs from this DNA's translation at residue 14, likely owing to a read error; the protein displayed comes from the DNA. The CDR3 covers 19 residues. V was shortened by 0 bases and J by 6 bases, with 32 bases between the two germline ends. The germline gives CDR1 TVYSNPD, CDR2 GDNSRS (reference sequence). Gammadelta T cells were flow-sorted from PBMC into Vgamma9/Vdelta2+ and Vdelta2-negative populations for bulk analysis.

The V gene is TRDV3, the J gene TRDJ1, with D possibly being TRDD2 (6 bases). No J gene was available from TCRdb, and it was assigned here by a germline match of the DNA. The TCR was taken from a pool of human donors (malaria-infected and uninfected, not separated). The sample comprised gamma-delta T cells from blood. Here the CDR3 reads CAFRCALPFLRGPGYKLIF. CDR3 in DNA: TGTGCCTTTAGGTGCGCACTACCTTTCCTAAGGGGACCCGGCTATAAACTCATCTTT. Combining the CDR3 with reference TRDV3 and TRDJ1 gives the whole variable domain CDKVTQSSPDQTVASGSEVVLLCTYDTVYSNPDLFWYRIRPDYSFQFVFYGDNSRSEGADFTQGRFSVKHILTQKAFHLVISPVRTEDSATYYCAFRCALPFLRGPGYKLIFGKGTRVTVEP.